A selection of T cell receptor beta chains follows, all from one sample in a study of early T cells in non-severe SARS-CoV-2 infection. TCRdb independently ran MiXCR on the 5' RACE reads; one entry per CDR3 protein. The sample shows about 110,000 distinct CDR3 sequences, about 12% of them seen only once. Input material: whole blood. These receptors came from an adult who was a healthcare worker with PCR-confirmed SARS-CoV-2 infection or an uninfected control (not recorded which). The CDR3 runs from the conserved cysteine through the conserved F or W. The order of the fields is CDR3 DNA, CDR3 protein, V gene, clone size, J gene, D gene. The D gene is left open where the match is weak. Size values are once, few and many counts, or a class for expanded clones, and some rows have none.

TGTGCCAGCAGCTTAACCGACAGGGGAAGTAATGAAAAACTGTTTTTT | CASSLTDRGSNEKLFF | TRBV7-2 | many | TRBJ1-4 | TRBD1
TGTGCCACCAGTGGGGGCGCCTACAATGAGCAGTTCTTC | CATSGGAYNEQFF | TRBV24-1 | few | TRBJ2-1 | .
TGTGCCAGCAGCAGCCCGTCCAGGACTGGGTCCTACGAGCAGTACTTC | CASSSPSRTGSYEQYF | TRBV12-3/TRBV12-4 | . | TRBJ2-7 | .
TGTGCCAGCGGCTTAGTTCGGGCACTGCTCCCCAATCAGCCCCAGCATTTT | CASGLVRALLPNQPQHF | TRBV7-8 | once | TRBJ1-5 | .
TGTGCCAGCATCCTCAGCGGTACCTACGAGCAGTACTTC | CASILSGTYEQYF | TRBV28 | many | TRBJ2-7 | .
TGCGCCAGCAGCTTGGGGCTGGTGTATTCCTACAATGAGCAGTTCTTC | CASSLGLVYSYNEQFF | TRBV5-1 | many | TRBJ2-1 | .
TGTGCCAGCAGCGGGTTGACAAGTAACACTGAAGCTTTCTTT | CASSGLTSNTEAFF | TRBV2 | few | TRBJ1-1 | .
TGTGCCAGCAGCTGGGACAGGGGGGGATTGAACACTGAAGCTTTCTTT | CASSWDRGGLNTEAFF | TRBV7-9 | . | TRBJ1-1 | TRBD1
TGTGCCAGCAGTTGGGAAAACACCATATATTTT | CASSWENTIYF | TRBV28 | few | TRBJ1-3 | .
TGTGCCACCAGTAATTCGCCGGGACAGGGGTGGTTGAGGAATGAAAAACTGTTTTTT | CATSNSPGQGWLRNEKLFF | TRBV15 | . | TRBJ1-4 | TRBD1
TGTGCCAGCAGCCGCGCGGGACTAGCGGGGCACGAGCAGTACTTC | CASSRAGLAGHEQYF | TRBV13 | few | TRBJ2-7 | TRBD2
TGTGCCAGCGGGAACGCGGGGATCAATTCACCCCTCCACTTT | CASGNAGINSPLHF | TRBV25-1 | few | TRBJ1-6 | .
TGTGCCAGCAGCTTTGCTCCAGCCAAAAACATTCAGTACTTC | CASSFAPAKNIQYF | TRBV11-2 | many | TRBJ2-4 | .
TGTGCCACCCGGGAGGGGGCTAACACTGAAGCTTTCTTT | CATREGANTEAFF | TRBV10-3 | few | TRBJ1-1 | TRBD1
TGCAGCGGGAAGACAGGGGCCAGGGCCACAGATACGCAGTATTTT | CSGKTGARATDTQYF | TRBV29-1 | few | TRBJ2-3 | TRBD1
TGCAGTGCTCAAGCTACACACAGGGGAGGGACTGAAGCTTTCTTT | CSAQATHRGGTEAFF | TRBV20-1 | few | TRBJ1-1 | TRBD1
TGCAGCGTTGAAGGACTTCAGCTCACAGATACGCAGTATTTT | CSVEGLQLTDTQYF | TRBV29-1 | few | TRBJ2-3 | .
TGTGCCAGCAGCTCAGCCAGCGGGTGGCTCTTGGACATTCAGTACTTC | CASSSASGWLLDIQYF | TRBV7-3 | . | TRBJ2-4 | .
TGCAGCGCGGGACAGGCCACCTACGAGCAGTACTTC | CSAGQATYEQYF | TRBV29-1 | once | TRBJ2-7 | TRBD1
TGCAGTGCTAAGGGCGAAATTCTAACTGGACTCACGGGGGCAGATACGCAGTATTTT | CSAKGEILTGLTGADTQYF | TRBV20-1 | . | TRBJ2-3 | .
TGTGCCAGCAGTTACAGGGACAAATCCTATGGCTACACCTTC | CASSYRDKSYGYTF | TRBV27 | many | TRBJ1-2 | .
TGTGCCAGTAGTATGGGGGTAGTGAAGTTCTTC | CASSMGVVKFF | TRBV19 | . | TRBJ2-1 | .
TGTGCCAGCAGTTTAGAGGGGTATCAGCCCCAGCATTTT | CASSLEGYQPQHF | TRBV12-3/TRBV12-4 | . | TRBJ1-5 | .
TGTGCCAGCTCTTATCCGGGACAGGGTAAAATACAAGCTTTCTTT | CASSYPGQGKIQAFF | TRBV11-2 | many | TRBJ1-1 | TRBD1
TGTGCCAGCAGCCAAGATAATCAGGGGGACGTTAACACTGAAGCTTTCTTT | CASSQDNQGDVNTEAFF | TRBV3-1 | . | TRBJ1-1 | TRBD1
TGTGCCAGCAGCTTAGATTGGCCTAGCGGGGACAATGAGCAGTTCTTC | CASSLDWPSGDNEQFF | TRBV7-2 | many | TRBJ2-1 | TRBD2
TGTGCCAGCTCACCCTTGGGGACTGAAGCTTTCTTT | CASSPLGTEAFF | TRBV18 | few | TRBJ1-1 | .
TGTGCCAGCAGCCCGACAGTAACCACGCCCAAACTGTTTTTT | CASSPTVTTPKLFF | TRBV28 | . | TRBJ1-4 | .
TGCAGTGCCCCAAAGCTCGAGTCCCGGTACTTC | CSAPKLESRYF | TRBV20-1 | many | TRBJ2-7 | .
TGTGCCAGCAATCGGGACGGAGCAAGCAACACCATATATTTT | CASNRDGASNTIYF | TRBV2 | many | TRBJ1-3 | .
TGTGCCAGCAGCCCCGGCGGTAGCGGGAGGGCCGGTCTGGGCACCGGGGAGCTGTTTTTT | CASSPGGSGRAGLGTGELFF | TRBV6-2/TRBV6-3 | few | TRBJ2-2 | TRBD2
TGTGCCAGTAGTCTCCGACAATTAAGCGGGAGGAAAGATACGCAGTATTTT | CASSLRQLSGRKDTQYF | TRBV19 | . | TRBJ2-3 | TRBD2
TGTGCCAGCAGCCACACATGGAACACCGGGGAGCTGTTTTTT | CASSHTWNTGELFF | TRBV5-4 | few | TRBJ2-2 | .
TGTGCCAGCAGCTTAGAGAGACTAGCGGAACCTTTAGGGAATGAGCAGTTCTTC | CASSLERLAEPLGNEQFF | TRBV7-2 | many | TRBJ2-1 | TRBD2
TGTGCCAGCAGTTTTGTCCCGGGAGCCCCGAACACTGAAGCTTTCTTT | CASSFVPGAPNTEAFF | TRBV27 | . | TRBJ1-1 | .
TGTGCCAGCCGCGTTGGGGGAGCTAATGAAAAACTGTTTTTT | CASRVGGANEKLFF | TRBV6-1 | few | TRBJ1-4 | .
TGTGCCAGCAGTTTAGAAGGCCAGGGAATTTATAGCAATCAGCCCCAGCATTTT | CASSLEGQGIYSNQPQHF | TRBV28 | many | TRBJ1-5 | .
TGTGCCAGCTCACCAGGGGACAGCAGCAGGGGGTATTTT | CASSPGDSSRGYF | TRBV18 | few | TRBJ2-3 | TRBD1
TGTGCCACCGCCGACTACGTCAGCTACAATGAGCAGTTCTTC | CATADYVSYNEQFF | TRBV28 | few | TRBJ2-1 | .
TGCAGTGCTAGAGATTCGACAGGGCGAGGAGAGACCCAGTACTTC | CSARDSTGRGETQYF | TRBV20-1 | . | TRBJ2-5 | TRBD1
TGTGCCAGCAGTTCCAATGGGGAGGTTTTGGGCGAGCAGTACTTC | CASSSNGEVLGEQYF | TRBV12-3/TRBV12-4 | many | TRBJ2-7 | .
TGCAGTGCTCAGCCTCAAACCGAATTCCCGACATCCTTCCAGGGCTACACCTTC | CSAQPQTEFPTSFQGYTF | TRBV20-1 | many | TRBJ1-2 | .
TGCGGCTCAACTAGCGGGAAGACAGATACGCAGTATTTT | CGSTSGKTDTQYF | TRBV20-1 | few | TRBJ2-3 | TRBD2
TGTGCCAGCAGCGCACTAGTTTCACCGCAGGAGACCCAGTACTTC | CASSALVSPQETQYF | TRBV5-4 | . | TRBJ2-5 | .
TGTGCCAGCAGCTTAACGCCCTTGGAGCAGAACACCGGGGAGCTGTTTTTT | CASSLTPLEQNTGELFF | TRBV7-3 | . | TRBJ2-2 | .
TGTGCCAGCAGTTACGGGACAGGGTCGTACCAAGAGACCCAGTACTTC | CASSYGTGSYQETQYF | TRBV6-5 | . | TRBJ2-5 | TRBD1
TGCGCCAGCAGTGAGGGGGGGGACAGGAACACTGAAGCTTTCTTT | CASSEGGDRNTEAFF | TRBV10-2 | . | TRBJ1-1 | TRBD1